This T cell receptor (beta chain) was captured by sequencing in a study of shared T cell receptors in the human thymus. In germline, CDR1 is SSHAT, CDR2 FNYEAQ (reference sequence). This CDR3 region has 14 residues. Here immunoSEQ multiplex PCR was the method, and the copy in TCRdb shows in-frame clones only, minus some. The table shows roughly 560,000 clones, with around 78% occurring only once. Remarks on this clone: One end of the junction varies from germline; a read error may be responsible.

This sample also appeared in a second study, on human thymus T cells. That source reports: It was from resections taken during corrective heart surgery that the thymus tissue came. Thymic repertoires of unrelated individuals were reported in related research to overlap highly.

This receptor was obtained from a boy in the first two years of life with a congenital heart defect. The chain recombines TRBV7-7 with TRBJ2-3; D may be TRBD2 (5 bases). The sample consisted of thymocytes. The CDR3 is CASSPDWLTDTQYF. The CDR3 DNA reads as TGTGCTAGCAGCCCGGACTGGCTGACAGATACGCAGTATTTT.